One and the same sample provided the 26 T cell receptor beta chains below, sequenced in a study of post-analysis software for immune sequencing data. cDNA libraries for TCR beta contained unique molecular identifiers. From the PCR reads, TCRdb called clonotypes with MiXCR, one entry per CDR3 protein. Of about 540,000 distinct CDR3 sequences listed, roughly 34% were seen once; the top ten hold approximately 6%. These receptors have no identified antigens. Study-wide results and limits: Roughly 5 TRBV segments occurring more often in patients than controls included TRBV5-6, TRBV5-1 and TRBV20-1.

The specimen was blood. These receptors all come from a girl under 18 with multiple sclerosis.

The chain recombines TRBV5-8 with TRBJ1-4; D remains ambiguous. Trimming pared 8 bases from V and 4 bases from J, leaving 3 bases between. Germline V gives CDR1 SGHTS, CDR2 YDEGEE. The CDR3 sequence is 10 residues long. The CDR3 coding sequence is TGTGCCAGTGATAATGAAAAACTGTTTTTT. It translates to CASDNEKLFF. The variable domain in full, completed from reference TRBV5-8 and TRBJ1-4, reads EAGVTQSPTHLIKTRGQQATLRCSPISGHTSVYWYQQALGLGLQFLLWYDEGEERNRGNFPPRFSGRQFPNYSSELNVNALELEDSALYLCASDNEKLFFGSGTQLSVL.

The chain links TRBV29-1 to TRBJ2-7; no definite D call. The germline V gene has CDR1 SQVTM and CDR2 ANQGSEA. Trimming cost V 3 bases and J 10 bases, with 13 bases left between them. The CDR3 extends over 11 amino acids. CDR3 protein: CSVDLTDRQYF. In DNA, the CDR3 is TGCAGCGTTGATCTTACCGACCGACAGTACTTC.

This CDR3 is CSARGSADTQYF. CDR3 sequence (DNA): TGCAGTGCTAGGGGGTCAGCAGATACGCAGTATTTT. This chain links TRBV20-1 with TRBJ2-3, with no clear D. This CDR3 comprises 12 residues. V was cut by 3 bases and J by 4 bases, with 8 bases left in between. CDR1 is DFQATT and CDR2 is SNEGSKA in the germline V gene (reference sequence).

The CDR3 loop reads CSVGPQVDYGYTF. The CDR3 DNA sequence: TGCAGCGTGGGCCCACAGGTCGACTATGGCTACACCTTC. The genes are TRBV29-1 and TRBJ1-2; D may be TRBD1 (5 bases). Germline assignment: CDR1 SQVTM and CDR2 ANQGSEA. This CDR3 is 13 amino acids long. V was pared by 6 bases and J by 3 bases, with 14 bases between.

There are a few counts of this clonotype. The chain couples TRBV2 to TRBJ2-1; 7 bases match TRBD2. The trim removed 8 bases at V and 0 bases at J, leaving 7 bases unmatched. Germline assignment: CDR1 SNHLY and CDR2 FYNNEI. The CDR3 runs to 15 residues. The CDR3 is CASVERDYSYNEQFF. The CDR3 region has the DNA TGTGCCAGCGTCGAGCGGGACTACTCCTACAATGAGCAGTTCTTC.

This clonotype showed up many times. The genes are TRBV5-1 and TRBJ2-3, with D maybe TRBD2 (6 bases). Looked up from germline, CDR1 is SGHRS and CDR2 is YFSETQ. The V gene lost 4 bases and the J gene lost 4 bases, with 19 bases spanning the gap. The CDR3 consists of 16 residues. The DNA for the CDR3 is TGCGCCAGCAGCAGGGCTCTAGCGACGGGGGCAGATACGCAGTATTTT. Protein product: CASSRALATGADTQYF.

This clonotype has more than one count but fewer than ten. The chain is built from TRBV10-3 and TRBJ1-2, with 10 bases aligning to TRBD1. Germline CDR1 ENHRY, CDR2 SYGVKD. V lost 6 bases to trimming and J lost 5 bases; unmatched junction nucleotides: 15. The CDR3 extends over 17 amino acids. In DNA form, the CDR3 reads TGTGCCATCAGCTCTACGGGACAGGGGCCCCTTGGATATGGCTACACCTTC. This codes for CAISSTGQGPLGYGYTF.

V gene TRBV5-5 combines with J gene TRBJ2-1; 8 nucleotides agree with TRBD2. CDR1 SGHKS and CDR2 YYEKEE come from the germline V gene (reference sequence). The CDR3 consists of 16 residues. J gave up 1 base and V 4 bases, and 7 bases lay outside the gene matches. The CDR3 spells CASSGSGGYSYNEQFF. The CDR3 DNA reads TGTGCCAGCAGCGGGAGCGGGGGTTATTCCTACAATGAGCAGTTCTTC.

The chain combines TRBV27 with TRBJ1-3; no clear D gene. Between the trimmed V and J ends, which lost 6 bases and 0 bases, there was a span of 12 bases. The CDR3 loop spans 15 amino acids. Per the germline V gene, CDR1 is MNHEY and CDR2 is SMNVEV (reference sequence). As DNA, the CDR3 is TGTGCCAGCAGCGGAGGGTTTAGCTCTGGAAACACCATATATTTT. Encoded protein: CASSGGFSSGNTIYF.

The chain joins TRBV12-3 or TRBV12-4 to TRBJ2-5, with D perhaps matching TRBD2 (5 bases). Trimming shortened V by 1 base and J by 1 base, and 10 bases separated the two germline ends. The CDR3 runs to 15 residues. CDR3 amino acids: CASSLGASPQETQYF. Here the CDR3 DNA reads TGTGCCAGCAGTTTAGGGGCTAGCCCCCAAGAGACCCAGTACTTC.

As DNA, the CDR3 is TGCGCCAGCAGCACGGGGACGGAAGCAACTAATGAAAAACTGTTTTTT. Residues: CASSTGTEATNEKLFF. This chain uses TRBV5-1 with TRBJ1-4; D is possibly TRBD1 (5 bases). V lost 4 bases, J lost 0 bases, and 13 bases lay in between. This CDR3 spans 16 amino acids. Germline lookup yields CDR1 SGHRS and CDR2 YFSETQ. Filled out from reference TRBV5-1 and TRBJ1-4, the complete variable domain reads KAGVTQTPRYLIKTRGQQVTLSCSPISGHRSVSWYQQTPGQGLQFLFEYFSETQRNKGNFPGRFSGRQFSNSRSEMNVSTLELGDSALYLCASSTGTEATNEKLFFGSGTQLSVL.

The chain carries TRBV5-1 and TRBJ1-1, with D perhaps matching TRBD1 (5 bases). This CDR3 is 15 amino acids long. The germline V gene has CDR1 SGHRS and CDR2 YFSETQ. Trimming removed 1 base at V and 0 bases at J, with 10 bases between. In nucleotides, the CDR3 is TGCGCCAGCAGCTTGAGGGGAGCTGTGAACACTGAAGCTTTCTTT. It encodes CASSLRGAVNTEAFF.

CDR3 coding DNA: TGTGCCAGCTCACCACGAGAAGGGCAGGCTGGGCAGTTCTTC. This translates into CASSPREGQAGQFF. This chain links TRBV18 with TRBJ2-1; D call uncertain. The V gene lost 1 base and the J gene lost 12 bases, with 16 bases spanning the gap. The CDR3 is made up of 14 amino acids. Germline loops: CDR1 KGHSH, CDR2 LQKENI.

This clonotype was recorded a few times. The chain links TRBV20-1 to TRBJ2-1; TRBD1 might be the D (5 bases). The CDR3 is made up of 14 amino acids. The V end lost 5 bases, the J end lost 7 bases, and 18 bases lay between the germline ends. Germline CDR1 DFQATT, CDR2 SNEGSKA (reference sequence). In DNA form, the CDR3 reads TGCAGTGCTGGAAGTGGGGCCCAGCAGAATGAGCAGTTCTTC. Its translation: CSAGSGAQQNEQFF.

This clonotype was seen more than once but under ten times. The chain joins TRBV4-1 to TRBJ2-1; the D is unclear. V lost 2 bases, J lost 5 bases, and 19 bases lay in between. The CDR3 covers 17 residues. From germline, CDR1 is MGHRA and CDR2 YSYEKL. DNA for the CDR3: TGCGCCAGCAGCCAACCCCGCTCCGTGAGGAACCACAATGAGCAGTTCTTC. Translation: CASSQPRSVRNHNEQFF.

The chain recombines TRBV4-1 with TRBJ2-1, with D perhaps TRBD1 or TRBD2 (6 bases each). Germline-derived CDR1 and CDR2 are MGHRA and YSYEKL. Between the trimmed V and J ends, which lost 0 bases and 2 bases, there was a span of 14 bases. The CDR3 length is 17 residues. The CDR3 nucleotides read TGCGCCAGCAGCCAAGAGGGGTGGGGGGCAGCCTACAATGAGCAGTTCTTC. Protein product: CASSQEGWGAAYNEQFF.

V gene TRBV7-8 combines with J gene TRBJ2-3; 12 bases match TRBD2. The CDR3 is 20 amino acids. Trimming removed 5 bases from V and 5 bases from J; junction bases left unmatched: 20. Germline V gives CDR1 SGHVS, CDR2 FQNEAQ. The CDR3 reads CASSPPWASGGGHIIDTQYF. The DNA for the CDR3 is TGTGCCAGCAGCCCTCCCTGGGCTAGCGGGGGGGGCCATATCATAGATACGCAGTATTTT.

This chain links TRBV9 with TRBJ1-1; possible D gene TRBD1, 6 bases. There are 15 residues in the CDR3. Germline V gene lookup returns CDR1 SGDLS and CDR2 YYNGEE. V lost 3 bases and J lost 5, with 17 bases in between. As DNA, the CDR3 is TGTGCCAGCAGCGCGACAGCAGGGGAGAAAACTGAAGCTTTCTTT. Translating gives CASSATAGEKTEAFF.

V usage is TRBV15 and J usage is TRBJ2-1; weak D call: TRBD2 (5 bases). Germline CDR1 LNHNV, CDR2 YYDKDF (reference sequence). Trimming took 2 bases from V and 5 from J, leaving 22 bases between them. This CDR3 is 18 amino acids long. The CDR3: CATSRYGQRGSLNNEQFF. The CDR3 DNA reads TGTGCCACCAGCAGATACGGCCAACGGGGTTCGCTAAACAATGAGCAGTTCTTC.

This clonotype has just a few counts. The rearrangement uses TRBV20-1 and TRBJ2-1; D call uncertain. The CDR3 extends over 13 amino acids. The V end was cut by 1 base, the J end by 8 bases, with 12 bases between. Germline CDR1 DFQATT, CDR2 SNEGSKA (reference sequence). CDR3 region: CSARGRSGDEQFF. For the CDR3, the DNA is TGCAGTGCTAGAGGCCGTTCGGGCGATGAGCAGTTCTTC.

This chain joins TRBV28 and TRBJ1-1; the D gene is possibly TRBD1 (5 bases). This CDR3 spans 13 amino acids. V gave up 4 bases and J gave up 9 bases, with 15 bases separating them. Germline V CDR1 and CDR2: MDHEN, SYDVKM. The CDR3 here is CASSSGTLSQAFF. The CDR3 DNA sequence: TGTGCCAGCAGTTCCGGGACCCTTTCTCAAGCTTTCTTT. Full variable domain (rest looked up from reference TRBV28 and TRBJ1-1): DVKVTQSSRYLVKRTGEKVFLECVQDMDHENMFWYRQDPGLGLRLIYFSYDVKMKEKGDIPEGYSVSREKKERFSLILESASTNQTSMYLCASSSGTLSQAFFGQGTRLTVV.

This clonotype was seen only a few times. The CDR3 bases are TGTGCCATCAGTGAGTCGGAGGAAGGGAGGAATCAGCCCCAGCATTTT. Its translation: CAISESEEGRNQPQHF. The chain couples TRBV10-3 to TRBJ1-5, with no clear D. The V gene lost 0 bases and the J gene lost 4 bases, with 13 bases spanning the gap. Per germline, CDR1 ENHRY and CDR2 SYGVKD. The CDR3 length is 16 residues.

The J gene is TRBJ2-1, the V gene TRBV20-1; the D gene is possibly TRBD2 (7 bases). The V end was cut by 0 bases, the J end by 8 bases, with 20 bases between. In germline, CDR1 is DFQATT, CDR2 SNEGSKA (reference sequence). The CDR3 is 16 residues long. CDR3 amino acids: CSARDSGGGLLDEQFF. The DNA for the CDR3 is TGCAGTGCTAGAGATTCGGGGGGCGGACTATTAGATGAGCAGTTCTTC.

Only a few counts were recorded for this clonotype. The J gene is TRBJ1-2, the V gene TRBV20-1, with D perhaps TRBD1 (6 bases). Germline-derived CDR1 and CDR2 are DFQATT and SNEGSKA (reference sequence). The V gene lost 5 bases and the J gene lost 6 bases, with 16 bases spanning the gap. This CDR3 comprises 13 residues. The CDR3 nucleotides read TGCAGTGCTCGCCGGGAGGGGGGCCATGGCTACACCTTC. This encodes CSARREGGHGYTF.

Concerning this clonotype: At one of its ends the junction is not consistent with the germline gene, which may arise from a read error. The rearrangement joins TRBV29-1 to TRBJ1-2; a possible D gene is TRBD1 (5 bases). This CDR3 contains 14 residues. CDR1 and CDR2 (germline): SQVTM, ANQGSEA. The CDR3 DNA sequence: TGCAACGTTGAGGAGAGGGGATCTGCGGGGGGCTACACCTTC. This sequence encodes CNVEERGSAGGYTF.

This clonotype was observed a few times. The chain has TRBV29-1 and TRBJ1-2, with a weak D call TRBD1 (6 bases). In germline, CDR1 is SQVTM, CDR2 ANQGSEA. The CDR3 runs 13 residues. V lost 3 bases to trimming and J lost 6 bases, with 14 bases between them. This CDR3 reads CSVEYGGRDGYTF. The CDR3 coding sequence is TGCAGCGTTGAGTATGGGGGGCGGGATGGCTACACCTTC.